The 29 T cell receptor beta chains given below trace back to one sample, sequenced in a study of Graves' ophthalmopathy and Graves' hyperthyroidism. From RNA, the CDR3 regions of TCR beta chains were amplified and sequenced. An opening RT-PCR round employed HTBI primers and preceded a second-round multiplex PCR. TCRdb called the multiplex PCR reads again in MiXCR, with one record for every CDR3 protein. The table records roughly 600,000 distinct CDR3 sequences, roughly 39% of them present only once. Sequencing input: peripheral blood or thyroid tissue (not recorded which). These receptor sequences come from an adult man with Graves' hyperthyroidism.

V usage is TRBV7-2 and J usage is TRBJ1-1; perhaps TRBD1 as D (5 bases). Germline V gene sequence: CDR1 SGHTA, CDR2 FQGNSA. The CDR3 spans 14 residues. The V gene lost 5 bases and the J gene lost 1 base, with 11 bases spanning the gap. CDR3 in amino acids: CASSLHGQNTEAFF. CDR3 coding DNA: TGTGCCAGCAGCCTACACGGACAGAACACTGAAGCTTTCTTT.

V usage is TRBV12-3 or TRBV12-4 and J usage is TRBJ1-2, with 11 bases aligning to TRBD1. The CDR3 has 17 amino acids. J lost 0 bases, V lost 5 bases, and 8 bases had no gene match. The CDR3 loop is CASSPYSGQGANYGYTF. In nucleotides, the CDR3 is TGTGCCAGCAGTCCCTATTCGGGACAGGGGGCTAACTATGGCTACACCTTC.

Only a few counts were recorded for this clonotype. V gene TRBV7-9 combines with J gene TRBJ2-7, with 8 nucleotides matching TRBD1. Per germline, CDR1 SEHNR and CDR2 FQNEAQ (reference sequence). V was pared by 3 bases and J by 2 bases, with 6 bases of the junction left unmatched. CDR3 length equals 15 residues. As DNA, the CDR3 is TGTGCCAGCAGCTTTCTGGGACAGGAGACCTACGAGCAGTACTTC. Translating it yields CASSFLGQETYEQYF.

This clonotype came up once. The rearrangement links TRBV9 to TRBJ2-7; 10 bases agree with TRBD2. The CDR3 totals 15 residues. V shed 4 bases, J shed 3 bases, and the junction held 7 bases outside the gene matches. Germline V gene data show CDR1 as SGDLS and CDR2 as YYNGEE. The CDR3 bases are TGTGCCAGCAGCCCTTTAACTAGCGGGAACTACGAGCAGTACTTC. Protein sequence: CASSPLTSGNYEQYF.

The chain is built from TRBV25-1 and TRBJ1-2; D not certain. The CDR3 is made up of 12 amino acids. The V gene's germline CDR1 is MGHDK and CDR2 SYGVNS. This CDR3 is CARGWANYGYTF. In nucleotides, the CDR3 is TGTGCTAGAGGGTGGGCTAACTATGGCTACACCTTC.

A single count supports this clonotype. The chain is built from TRBV10-3 and TRBJ1-6, with 8 bases lining up with TRBD1. The V gene's germline CDR1 is ENHRY and CDR2 SYGVKD. The CDR3 length is 16 residues. V shed 4 bases, J shed 7 bases, and the junction held 9 bases outside the gene matches. CDR3 sequence reads: CAISGSGTGMNSPLHF. CDR3 sequence (DNA): TGTGCCATCAGTGGGTCCGGGACAGGAATGAATTCACCCCTCCACTTT.

This sequence joins TRBV20-1 and TRBJ2-5, with TRBD1 identical over 8 bases. Germline V gives CDR1 DFQATT, CDR2 SNEGSKA (reference sequence). The V gene end was trimmed by 3 bases and the J gene end by 5 bases; junction bases not matched to a gene: 2. CDR3 length: 12 amino acids. CDR3 sequence (DNA): TGCAGTGCTAGTAGACAGGGGGAGACCCAGTACTTC. Its protein is CSASRQGETQYF.

This clonotype was observed many times. This chain connects TRBV12-3 or TRBV12-4 to TRBJ1-2, with 8 bases that match TRBD1. The CDR3 loop spans 16 amino acids. V was pared by 2 bases and J by 0 bases, with 5 bases of the junction left unmatched. The CDR3 DNA follows: TGTGCCAGCAGTTTAAGACAGGGGCGTACTAACTATGGCTACACCTTC. It is translated as CASSLRQGRTNYGYTF.

This clonotype has a count of ten or more. This rearrangement joins TRBV9 to TRBJ1-6; D is uncertain. CDR3 length equals 14 residues. Trimming shortened V by 0 bases and J by 7 bases, and 8 bases separated the two germline ends. The germline V gene encodes CDR1 SGDLS and CDR2 YYNGEE. The CDR3 here is CASSVEGTNSPLHF. The CDR3 DNA is TGTGCCAGCAGCGTAGAGGGAACGAATTCACCCCTCCACTTT.

This clonotype was seen ten or more times. The chain carries TRBV12-3 or TRBV12-4 and TRBJ1-6, with 7 bases aligning to TRBD1. The V and J ends lost 0 bases and 6 bases, in that order; junction bases with no gene match: 11. The CDR3 covers 18 residues. CDR3 coding DNA: TGTGCCAGCAGTTTAGCCGCCAGGACAGGTTCTCGTAATTCACCCCTCCACTTT. Translated: CASSLAARTGSRNSPLHF.

Concerning this clonotype itself: This may be a read error, as it is one base from a much larger clone. V is TRBV4-1 and J is TRBJ1-2; 8 positions match TRBD1. The J segment lost 4 bases and the V segment lost 1 base, leaving 5 bases of the junction unmatched. The CDR3 has 15 residues. CDR1 and CDR2 (germline): MGHRA, YSYEKL. The CDR3 protein is CASSQGAGGFYGYTF. Written as DNA, the CDR3 is TGCGCCAGCAGCCAAGGCGCAGGGGGCTTCTATGGCTACACCTTC.

With respect to this clonotype: A much larger clone lies one base from this, so it may be a read error. The gene calls are TRBV7-2 and TRBJ2-5; 8 nucleotides align to TRBD2. Trimming removed 5 bases from V and 2 bases from J; junction bases left unmatched: 7. CDR3 size: 15 residues. Germline V gene sequence: CDR1 SGHTA, CDR2 FQGNSA. CDR3 in DNA: TGTGCCAGCAGCCTCGGGGGGGTCGGGCAAGAGACCCAGTACTTC. Amino acid sequence: CASSLGGVGQETQYF.

Notes on this clonotype: A clone one base away is much larger, so this may be a read error. The rearrangement uses TRBV6-6 and TRBJ2-5; 7 nucleotides agree with TRBD2. Germline V gene sequence: CDR1 MNHNY, CDR2 SVGAGI (reference sequence). This CDR3 comprises 13 residues. This CDR3 reads CVSSGTSAETQYF. CDR3 nucleotides: TGTGTCAGCAGTGGTACTAGCGCAGAGACCCAGTACTTC.

The table lists this clonotype with a few counts. V usage is TRBV12-3 or TRBV12-4 and J usage is TRBJ1-2; the D gene is possibly TRBD1 (5 bases). This CDR3 is 16 amino acids long. V lost 8 bases to trimming and J lost 3 bases, with 22 bases between them. CDR3 protein: CASSPRQGAADYGYTF. As DNA, the CDR3 is TGTGCCAGCTCACCACGTCAGGGTGCAGCTGACTATGGCTACACCTTC.

This clonotype was recorded at least ten times. The chain links TRBV12-3 or TRBV12-4 to TRBJ2-6; TRBD1 matches 7 bases. V was clipped by 7 bases and J by 2 bases; unmatched bases: 5. This CDR3 region has 15 residues. This CDR3 reads CASTHQGAGANVLTF. CDR3 coding DNA: TGTGCCAGCACCCACCAGGGGGCTGGGGCCAACGTCCTGACTTTC.

This clonotype was seen at least ten times. The J gene is TRBJ1-1, the V gene TRBV9; D remains unclear. CDR1 SGDLS and CDR2 YYNGEE come from the germline V gene. V gave up 4 bases and J gave up 6 bases, with 13 bases separating them. The length of the CDR3 is 13 residues. The chain's CDR3 is CASSLDGRSEAFF. CDR3 in DNA: TGTGCCAGCAGCCTCGACGGTAGATCTGAAGCTTTCTTT.

This sequence joins TRBV29-1 and TRBJ2-2; no clear D gene. The CDR3 runs to 13 residues. Germline loops: CDR1 SQVTM, CDR2 ANQGSEA. CDR3 region: CSPPWTETGELFF. DNA for the CDR3: TGCAGTCCTCCCTGGACGGAGACCGGGGAGCTGTTTTTT.

This clonotype was seen many times. The chain recombines TRBV10-3 with TRBJ1-1; D remains ambiguous. The CDR3 is 12 amino acids. The ends were cut back, 8 bases at V and 0 bases at J, with 7 bases in the middle. CDR1 is ENHRY, CDR2 SYGVKD, per germline. The CDR3 spells CAIGPMNTEAFF. The CDR3 DNA follows: TGTGCCATCGGACCCATGAACACTGAAGCTTTCTTT.

This clonotype was seen only a few times. This chain links TRBV24-1 with TRBJ2-5; TRBD2 agrees at 7 bases. This CDR3 is 14 amino acids long. The germline CDR1 and CDR2 sequences are KGHDR and SFDVKD. After removal of 1 base from V and 3 bases from J, the junction contained 1 base not matched to a gene. Written as DNA, the CDR3 is TGTGCCACCAGTGATTTTGGGGGGGAAGAGACCCAGTACTTC. It specifies CATSDFGGEETQYF.

The chain uses TRBV20-1 and TRBJ1-5, with D possibly being TRBD1 (5 bases). The CDR3 totals 13 residues. Trimming took 3 bases from V and 14 from J, leaving 20 bases between them. Germline V gene lookup returns CDR1 DFQATT and CDR2 SNEGSKA (reference sequence). The DNA of the CDR3 is TGCAGTGCTAGCGGAGCGGGAAGTGGGGCCGAGCATTTT. Translating it yields CSASGAGSGAEHF.

This clonotype has just a few counts. The rearrangement joins TRBV2 to TRBJ2-3; TRBD2 matches at 8 bases. CDR1 SNHLY and CDR2 FYNNEI come from the germline V gene. Trimming took 8 bases from V and 5 from J; bases not matched to a gene: 6. CDR3 size: 13 residues. The CDR3 DNA reads TGTGCCAGCCAGGACGGGGGGGAAGATACGCAGTATTTT. Translated, it gives CASQDGGEDTQYF.

This clonotype was observed many times. The chain combines TRBV3-1 with TRBJ1-1, with D possibly matching TRBD1 (6 bases). Germline V gene data show CDR1 as LGHDT and CDR2 as YNNKEL (reference sequence). Trimming shortened V by 2 bases and J by 6 bases, and 13 bases separated the two germline ends. CDR3 length: 14 amino acids. The CDR3 is CASSQLTGIPEAFF. DNA of the CDR3: TGTGCCAGCAGCCAACTCACAGGGATCCCTGAAGCTTTCTTT.

The table lists this clonotype with many counts. The J gene is TRBJ1-5, the V gene TRBV2; D is uncertain. The CDR3 consists of 15 residues. Per the germline V gene, CDR1 is SNHLY and CDR2 is FYNNEI. With 5 bases removed from V and 3 bases from J, the gap between germline ends came to 14 bases. In nucleotides, the CDR3 is TGTGCCAGCAGTATTCTTTCTGGGGACAATCAGCCCCAGCATTTT. This codes for CASSILSGDNQPQHF.

This clonotype was recorded a few times. The junction departs from germline at one end; a sequencing error may be responsible. The chain recombines TRBV7-9 with TRBJ2-2, with D possibly matching TRBD1 (6 bases). CDR1 is SEHNR and CDR2 is FQNEAQ in the germline V gene (reference sequence). This CDR3 is 16 amino acids long. CDR3 bases: TGTGCCAGCAGCATAGCCCAGGGGCCGGACACCGGGGAGCTGTTTTTT. Its protein is CASSIAQGPDTGELFF.

With regard to this clonotype: A read error may explain this, as a much larger clone is one base away. The chain uses TRBV14 and TRBJ1-3; 8 positions match TRBD1. The CDR3 covers 17 residues. Germline V CDR1 and CDR2: SGHDN, FVKESK. With 0 bases clipped from V and 5 bases from J, the junction kept 9 bases outside the gene matches. CDR3 sequence reads: CASSQDEGGTGRNTIYF. DNA of the CDR3: TGTGCCAGCAGCCAAGATGAAGGTGGGACAGGAAGAAACACCATATATTTT.

This clonotype was seen at least ten times. This chain uses TRBV20-1 with TRBJ1-2; D is undetermined. The germline V and J ends were trimmed by 2 bases and 4 bases, with 8 bases remaining between them. The germline gives CDR1 DFQATT, CDR2 SNEGSKA (reference sequence). The CDR3 totals 12 residues. CDR3 nucleotide sequence: TGCAGTGCTAGAAAGATTTCCTATGGCTACACCTTC. It translates to CSARKISYGYTF.

As to this clonotype: Since a much larger clone is just one base distant, this may be a read error. This chain joins TRBV7-6 and TRBJ2-7; 8 bases align to TRBD2. Germline V CDR1 and CDR2: SGHVS, FNYEAQ. J lost 7 bases, V lost 5 bases, and 7 bases had no gene match. This CDR3 has 13 residues. The CDR3 sequence: CASSPRTSSEQYF. The CDR3 nucleotides are TGTGCCAGCAGCCCCCGGACTAGCAGTGAGCAGTACTTC.

This clonotype was observed a few times. The chain joins TRBV7-9 to TRBJ2-7, with 7 bases lining up with TRBD1. J was trimmed by 0 bases and V by 6 bases; bases with no gene match: 11. Germline CDR1 and CDR2: SEHNR and FQNEAQ (reference sequence). CDR3 length: 16 amino acids. The CDR3 region is CASSYSKAGGSYEQYF. The CDR3 coding sequence is TGTGCCAGCAGTTACTCGAAGGCAGGGGGCTCCTACGAGCAGTACTTC.

This clonotype was recorded many times. V and J are TRBV9 and TRBJ1-1, with D maybe TRBD1 (5 bases). Trimming stripped 0 bases from V and 3 bases from J, with 15 bases between. This CDR3 contains 16 residues. Germline CDR1 and CDR2: SGDLS and YYNGEE. The chain's CDR3 is CASSVDRFGMDTEAFF. The CDR3, as DNA: TGTGCCAGCAGCGTAGACAGGTTCGGTATGGACACTGAAGCTTTCTTT.